This T cell receptor (beta chain) was retrieved from a study of control samples from healthy donors and cancer patients. The table lists this clone with a few counts. Produced via immunoSEQ multiplex PCR; TCRdb's table is partial and in-frame only. The data show 50,000 or so clones, 70% to 90% seen once. Trimming cost V 5 bases and J 5 bases, with 14 bases left between them. This CDR3 has 14 amino acids. The germline V gene encodes CDR1 SNHLY and CDR2 FYNNEI. The chain uses TRBV2 and TRBJ2-3, with a possible D match to TRBD2 (7 bases). Source material: PBMCs. The TCR originated in a woman in her fifties or sixties with lung cancer. CDR3 region: CASSRAGDIDTQYF. Here the CDR3 DNA reads TGTGCCAGCAGTCGGGCGGGGGACATAGATACGCAGTATTTT.